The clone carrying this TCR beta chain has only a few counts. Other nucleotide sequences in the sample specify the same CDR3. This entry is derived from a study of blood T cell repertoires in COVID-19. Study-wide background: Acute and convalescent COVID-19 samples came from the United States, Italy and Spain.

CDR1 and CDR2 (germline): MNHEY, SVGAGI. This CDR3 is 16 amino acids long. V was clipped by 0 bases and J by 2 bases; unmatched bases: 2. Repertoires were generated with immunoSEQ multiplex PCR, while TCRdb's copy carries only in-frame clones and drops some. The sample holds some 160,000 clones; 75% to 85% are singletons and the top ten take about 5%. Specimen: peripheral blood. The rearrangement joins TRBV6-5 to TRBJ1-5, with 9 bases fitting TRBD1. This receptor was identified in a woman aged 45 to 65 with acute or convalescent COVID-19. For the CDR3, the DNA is TGTGCCAGCAGTTACTCGAGGACAGGGGGCAATCAGCCCCAGCATTTT. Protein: CASSYSRTGGNQPQHF.